This entry lists 2 T cell receptor beta chains sequenced from one sample in a study of breast tumors, draining lymph nodes, adjacent tissues. Axillary draining lymph nodes of breast cancer patients supplied the node samples. TCRdb fed the multiplex PCR reads into MiXCR, producing one record per CDR3 protein. The repertoire holds about 180,000 distinct CDR3 sequences, with 33% as singletons. Sequenced input: axillary lymph node tissue. The origin of the receptors is a female donor with breast cancer. Some clones in this sample may be carry-over from other donors' samples.

This clonotype was observed a handful of times. The chain has TRBV12-3 or TRBV12-4 and TRBJ2-4, with TRBD2 matching over 8 bases. The CDR3 length is 17 residues. The trim removed 3 bases at V and 0 bases at J, leaving 7 bases unmatched. This chain's CDR3 is CASSFAGLAPAKNIQYF. Written as DNA, the CDR3 is TGTGCCAGCAGTTTTGCAGGACTAGCCCCAGCCAAAAACATTCAGTACTTC.

This clonotype was found many times. This chain links TRBV4-3 with TRBJ1-6; weak D call: TRBD1 (6 bases). CDR1 and CDR2 from the germline V gene are LGHNA and YSLEER. Trimming took 0 bases from V and 13 from J, leaving 19 bases between them. CDR3 length: 16 residues. The CDR3 bases are TGCGCCAGCAGCCAAGAAATCGGGGGCCGGCTATTTCCCCTCCACTTT. Residues: CASSQEIGGRLFPLHF.